The TCR beta chain described here comes from a study of blood T cell repertoires in COVID-19. Overall study context: COVID-19 samples collected from the United States, Italy and Spain covered acute and convalescent phases. Nucleic acid was either cDNA or gDNA, and it came from T cells, B-cell-depleted T cells, or PBMCs.

Original handling: For nucleated cells, counts were estimated from reference gene primer amplification. The protocol was immunoSEQ multiplex PCR, while the TCRdb copy is restricted to in-frame clones and leaves out a portion. The V and J calls and clone size were taken over from that table, and D and trimming were inferred from the DNA. The data hold about 59,000 clones, with about four fifths observed a single time. This clone was detected many times. The CDR3 totals 14 residues. Germline CDR1 is MNHEY and CDR2 is SVGAGI. V lost 4 bases to trimming and J lost 7 bases; unmatched junction nucleotides: 7.

The sequence derives from a woman aged 80 or older with active or convalescent COVID-19. The material sequenced was peripheral blood. The chain links TRBV6-5 to TRBJ1-2; 9 positions match TRBD1. This CDR3 reads CASSLRTGAFGYTF. As DNA, the CDR3 is TGTGCCAGCAGTTTACGGACAGGGGCTTTTGGCTACACCTTC.